This entry lists 14 T cell receptor beta chains sequenced from one sample in a study of chemoradiotherapy in HPV16-positive cancers. Clones were sequenced by immunoSEQ multiplex PCR, and TCRdb holds only the in-frame ones, with some missing. The data hold 3,000 to 4,000 clones, with more than 70% observed a single time. Collection took place from a patient who underwent chemoradiotherapy. The receptors were gathered from a human donor with HPV-associated anogenital cancer.

The chain uses TRBV4-3 and TRBJ2-2; 8 nucleotides match TRBD1. CDR3 size: 14 residues. Germline trimming cut 3 bases from V and 4 bases from J; bases unmatched to any gene: 1. CDR1 is LGHNA and CDR2 is YSLEER in the germline V gene. For the CDR3, the DNA is TGCGCCAGCAGCCATGGACAGGGCACCGGGGAGCTGTTTTTT. Its protein product is CASSHGQGTGELFF.

The rearrangement joins TRBV12-5 to TRBJ2-2, with D perhaps matching TRBD1 or TRBD2 (6 bases each). Germline V gene lookup returns CDR1 LGHNT and CDR2 FRNRAP. This CDR3 contains 18 residues. The germline V and J ends were trimmed by 3 bases and 0 bases, with 17 bases remaining between them. The CDR3 here is CASGFFRGREANTGELFF. CDR3 nucleotide sequence: TGTGCTAGTGGTTTTTTTCGGGGGCGCGAAGCGAACACCGGGGAGCTGTTTTTT.

V gene TRBV12-5 combines with J gene TRBJ2-5; D is perhaps TRBD1 (6 bases). Trimming pared 4 bases from V and 2 bases from J, leaving 14 bases between. The CDR3 is 15 residues long. Per the germline V gene, CDR1 is LGHNT and CDR2 is FRNRAP. The CDR3 bases are TGTGCTAGTGGTTCCGAGGGGGTGAGGCAAGAGACCCAGTACTTC. Translated: CASGSEGVRQETQYF.

The chain is built from TRBV11-2 and TRBJ2-2; 9 positions match TRBD2. Per germline, CDR1 SGHAT and CDR2 FQNNGV. The CDR3 runs 18 residues. V trimming: 0 bases; J trimming: 6 bases; junction bases outside the gene matches: 11. CDR3 sequence (DNA): TGTGCCAGCAGCTTAGACCCCCAGGGGGTAGCGGGGGCCGGGGAGCTGTTTTTT. It codes for CASSLDPQGVAGAGELFF.

The chain carries TRBV9 and TRBJ1-1; 7 bases fit TRBD1. The ends lost 0 bases at V and 2 bases at J; junction bases unmatched: 4. CDR3 length: 15 residues. CDR1 SGDLS and CDR2 YYNGEE come from the germline V gene. The CDR3, as DNA: TGTGCCAGCAGCGTAGGGAACAGGGGCAACACTGAAGCTTTCTTT. Residues: CASSVGNRGNTEAFF.

Only a few counts were recorded for this clone. This chain links TRBV5-6 with TRBJ1-3; D is uncertain. V lost 1 base to trimming and J lost 2 bases, with 4 bases between them. Germline assignment: CDR1 SGHDT and CDR2 YYEEEE. The CDR3 runs 13 residues. The CDR3 DNA reads as TGTGCCAGCAGCTTGTGGACTGGAAACACCATATATTTT. Translating it yields CASSLWTGNTIYF.

The chain carries TRBV4-3 and TRBJ2-1; the match to TRBD2 covers 12 bases. Germline V CDR1 and CDR2: LGHNA, YSLEER. This CDR3 is built from 15 residues. The junction had 5 bases not matched to a gene; V was cut back by 1 base and J by 10 bases. CDR3 DNA sequence: TGCGCCAGCAGCCAAGTCAGGACTAGCGGGGCGGAGCAGTTCTTC. It translates to CASSQVRTSGAEQFF.

The V gene is TRBV5-1, the J gene TRBJ2-3, with TRBD2 matching 12 bases. J was trimmed by 2 bases and V by 5 bases; bases with no gene match: 3. The V gene's germline CDR1 is SGHRS and CDR2 YFSETQ. The CDR3 runs to 15 residues. The CDR3 spells CASSTSGGITDTQYF. CDR3 DNA: TGCGCCAGCAGTACTAGCGGGGGGATCACAGATACGCAGTATTTT.

This clone was seen only a few times. The chain recombines TRBV7-3 with TRBJ1-2; the D gene is possibly TRBD1 (6 bases). The CDR3 extends over 13 amino acids. The V gene's germline CDR1 is SGHTA and CDR2 FQGTGA. V was clipped by 5 bases and J by 2 bases, with 9 bases between them. CDR3 sequence: CASSPDSNYGYTF. CDR3 DNA: TGTGCCAGCAGCCCGGACAGCAACTATGGCTACACCTTC.

This clone was seen a few times. The CDR3 DNA follows: TGCGCCAGCAGCAAGGGCATCGGGGGGCAAGGAGATACGCAGTATTTT. This codes for CASSKGIGGQGDTQYF. The chain links TRBV4-3 to TRBJ2-3; maybe TRBD2 (7 bases). Between the trimmed V and J ends, which lost 5 bases and 5 bases, there was a span of 20 bases. The CDR3 extends over 16 amino acids. Germline values: CDR1 LGHNA, CDR2 YSLEER.

This chain links TRBV7-2 with TRBJ2-3, with D possibly being TRBD2 (7 bases). Trimming pared 4 bases from V and 2 bases from J, leaving 22 bases between. The CDR3 is 18 amino acids. The germline V gene encodes CDR1 SGHTA and CDR2 FQGNSA. CDR3 in amino acids: CASSSPGGGGPLTDTQYF. The CDR3 DNA is TGTGCCAGCAGCTCACCCGGTGGGGGGGGGCCTCTCACAGATACGCAGTATTTT.

The CDR3 spells CASSQDHIGGREQFF. CDR3 in DNA: TGCGCCAGCAGCCAAGATCACATCGGGGGTCGTGAGCAGTTCTTC. The chain uses TRBV4-1 and TRBJ2-1, with D tentatively TRBD2 (6 bases). Germline CDR1 reads MGHRA; CDR2 reads YSYEKL. The CDR3 length is 15 residues. V was shortened by 0 bases and J by 9 bases, with 15 bases between the two germline ends.

This clone has only a few counts. The chain is built from TRBV4-3 and TRBJ2-3; 11 nucleotides agree with TRBD2. V shed 4 bases and J 5 bases; nucleotides not matched to a gene: 8. This CDR3 is built from 16 residues. Germline assignment: CDR1 LGHNA and CDR2 YSLEER. This CDR3 is CASSPIRTSGLDTQYF. The CDR3 DNA follows: TGCGCCAGCAGCCCAATTCGGACTAGCGGGTTAGATACGCAGTATTTT.

V usage is TRBV28 and J usage is TRBJ1-5; D is unclear. V gave up 7 bases and J gave up 0 bases, with 13 bases separating them. Germline values: CDR1 MDHEN, CDR2 SYDVKM. The CDR3 loop spans 15 amino acids. In nucleotides, the CDR3 is TGTGCCAGCAAGGATTGGGCATATAGCAATCAGCCCCAGCATTTT. Protein product: CASKDWAYSNQPQHF.